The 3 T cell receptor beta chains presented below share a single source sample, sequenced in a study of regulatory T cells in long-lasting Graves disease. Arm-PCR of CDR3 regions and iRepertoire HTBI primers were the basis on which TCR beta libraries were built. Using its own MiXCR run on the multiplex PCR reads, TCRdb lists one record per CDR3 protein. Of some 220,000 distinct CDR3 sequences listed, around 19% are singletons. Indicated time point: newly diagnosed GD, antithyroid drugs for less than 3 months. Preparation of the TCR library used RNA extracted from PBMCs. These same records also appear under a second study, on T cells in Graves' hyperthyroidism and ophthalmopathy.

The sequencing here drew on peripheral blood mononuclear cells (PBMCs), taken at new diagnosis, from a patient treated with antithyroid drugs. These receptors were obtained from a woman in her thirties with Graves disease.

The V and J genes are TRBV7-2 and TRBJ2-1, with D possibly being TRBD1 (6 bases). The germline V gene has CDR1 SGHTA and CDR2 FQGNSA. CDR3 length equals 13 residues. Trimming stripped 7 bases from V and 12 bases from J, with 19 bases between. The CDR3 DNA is TGTGCCAGCAAGCTTGGGGTCTACAGGGTGCAGTTCTTC. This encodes CASKLGVYRVQFF.

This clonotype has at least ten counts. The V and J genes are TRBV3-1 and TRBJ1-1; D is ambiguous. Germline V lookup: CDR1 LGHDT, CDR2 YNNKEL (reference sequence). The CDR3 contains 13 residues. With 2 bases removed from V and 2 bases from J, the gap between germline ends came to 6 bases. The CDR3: CASSQKANTEAFF. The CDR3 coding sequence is TGTGCCAGCAGCCAAAAGGCAAACACTGAAGCTTTCTTT.

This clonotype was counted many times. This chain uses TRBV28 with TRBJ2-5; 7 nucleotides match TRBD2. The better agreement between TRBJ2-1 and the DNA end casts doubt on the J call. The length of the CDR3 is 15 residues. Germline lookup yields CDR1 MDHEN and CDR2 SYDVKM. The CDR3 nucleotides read TGTGCCAGCAGTTTAGGGAGGGAAGGGAGGAATGAGCAGTTCTTC. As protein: CASSLGREGRNEQFF.